Below are 19 T cell receptor beta chains sequenced from a single sample in a study of response to subunit inactivated influenza vaccine. TCRdb re-called the RT-PCR reads through MiXCR, storing one row per CDR3 protein. The sample yields about 240,000 distinct CDR3 sequences, 12% seen once. Source: non-naive T cells sorted from PBMCs, taken 14 to 15 days before vaccination. The receptor source for this set is a man aged 50 or older who received an inactivated influenza vaccine.

J is TRBJ2-7 and V is TRBV28; the D gene is possibly TRBD1 (6 bases). Deletions cut 6 bases from V and 1 base from J, with 19 bases between. The germline CDR1 and CDR2 sequences are MDHEN and SYDVKM. This CDR3 contains 16 residues. CDR3 sequence: CASSPTGQGRSYEQYF. In nucleotides, the CDR3 is TGTGCCAGCAGCCCGACCGGCCAGGGGCGTTCCTACGAGCAGTACTTC.

Note on this clonotype: A much bigger clone sits one base away, suggesting this may be a read error. The rearrangement uses TRBV12-3 or TRBV12-4 and TRBJ2-5; D might be TRBD1 or TRBD2, each matching 5 bases. The CDR3 runs 13 residues. Trimming removed 4 bases at V and 5 bases at J, with 11 bases between. Here the CDR3 reads CASSSGTLETQYF. The DNA of the CDR3 is TGTGCCAGCAGTTCCGGGACCCTGGAGACCCAGTACTTC.

This clonotype was recorded many times. The gene calls are TRBV20-1 and TRBJ2-5; the match to TRBD1 covers 7 bases. The germline CDR1 and CDR2 sequences are DFQATT and SNEGSKA (reference sequence). This CDR3 is built from 14 residues. J was trimmed by 2 bases and V by 6 bases; bases with no gene match: 9. The CDR3 DNA is TGCAGTGCACAAACCGGACAGGTGCAAGAGACCCAGTACTTC. This gives the protein CSAQTGQVQETQYF.

The chain couples TRBV14 to TRBJ1-6; the D is unclear. Per germline, CDR1 SGHDN and CDR2 FVKESK. Trimming took off 6 bases at V and 7 bases at J, with 10 bases between the two ends. The CDR3 has 13 amino acids. The CDR3, as DNA: TGTGCCAGCAGTCTGGACGGGAATTCACCCCTCCACTTT. Encoded protein: CASSLDGNSPLHF.

V gene TRBV3-1 combines with J gene TRBJ2-7, with D hard to call. Trimming took off 8 bases at V and 7 bases at J, with 12 bases between the two ends. Germline V gene lookup returns CDR1 LGHDT and CDR2 YNNKEL (reference sequence). The length of the CDR3 is 11 residues. Here the CDR3 reads CASRGVQEQYF. CDR3 sequence (DNA): TGTGCCAGCCGAGGAGTACAAGAGCAGTACTTC.

This clonotype was observed many times. V is TRBV3-1 and J is TRBJ2-5; the D call may be TRBD1 or TRBD2 (5 bases each). With 8 bases removed from V and 0 bases from J, the gap between germline ends came to 13 bases. Germline lookup yields CDR1 LGHDT and CDR2 YNNKEL (reference sequence). This CDR3 contains 14 residues. Here the CDR3 reads CASEGIPYQETQYF. CDR3 coding DNA: TGTGCCAGCGAGGGGATTCCATACCAAGAGACCCAGTACTTC.

This clonotype was seen a few times. The rearrangement joins TRBV10-3 to TRBJ1-2; 10 nucleotides align to TRBD1. From germline, CDR1 is ENHRY and CDR2 SYGVKD. The V and J ends lost 2 bases and 4 bases, in that order; junction bases with no gene match: 10. This CDR3 is built from 17 residues. Here the CDR3 DNA reads TGTGCCATCAGTGAGCCGGGATGGGACAGGGGCGCCTATGGCTACACCTTC. Translated, it gives CAISEPGWDRGAYGYTF.

CDR3 in amino acids: CASRPGLAGNTQYF. The CDR3 DNA reads TGTGCCAGCAGACCGGGACTAGCGGGAAATACGCAGTATTTT. The chain joins TRBV2 to TRBJ2-3; 13 bases are a match to TRBD2. V shed 6 bases, J shed 7 bases, and the junction held 4 bases outside the gene matches. The CDR3 spans 14 residues. Germline values: CDR1 SNHLY, CDR2 FYNNEI.

This clonotype appeared many times. The chain has TRBV20-1 and TRBJ2-2; TRBD2 is a possible D gene (6 bases). CDR1 is DFQATT and CDR2 is SNEGSKA in the germline V gene (reference sequence). V was shortened by 3 bases and J by 3 bases, with 14 bases between the two germline ends. This CDR3 is 15 amino acids long. The CDR3 sequence is CSARKGGSHTGELFF. The DNA for the CDR3 is TGCAGTGCTAGGAAGGGAGGCTCGCACACCGGGGAGCTGTTTTTT.

This clonotype was seen more than once but under ten times. This chain connects TRBV6-1 to TRBJ2-1, with D possibly TRBD2 on 5 matching bases. The germline CDR1 and CDR2 sequences are MNHNS and SASEGT. The CDR3 loop spans 14 amino acids. The V and J ends lost 8 bases and 0 bases respectively, with 11 bases between them. CDR3 nucleotides: TGTGCCAGCGCCCGCGGGTACTCCTACAATGAGCAGTTCTTC. Protein product: CASARGYSYNEQFF.

This clonotype was seen only a few times. The chain links TRBV11-2 to TRBJ2-5, with TRBD2 matching over 8 bases. V dropped 2 bases and J dropped 2; count of bases not matched to a gene: 10. The germline CDR1 and CDR2 sequences are SGHAT and FQNNGV. CDR3 length equals 17 residues. CDR3 sequence: CASSLYGGGSLQETQYF. In nucleotides, the CDR3 is TGTGCCAGCAGCTTATACGGCGGGGGGTCCTTACAAGAGACCCAGTACTTC. Using reference TRBV11-2 and TRBJ2-5 for the parts outside the CDR3, the full variable domain is EAGVAQSPRYKIIEKRQSVAFWCNPISGHATLYWYQQILGQGPKLLIQFQNNGVVDDSQLPKDRFSAERLKGVDSTLKIQPAKLEDSAVYLCASSLYGGGSLQETQYFGPGTRLLVL.

This clonotype was seen at least ten times. V is TRBV3-1 and J is TRBJ2-5; D tentatively reads TRBD1 or TRBD2 (7 bases each). The CDR3 totals 16 residues. Germline-derived CDR1 and CDR2 are LGHDT and YNNKEL (reference sequence). Trimming took off 3 bases at V and 5 bases at J, with 19 bases between the two ends. In DNA, the CDR3 is TGTGCCAGCAGCCAGGAATTAGGGAGGGGGCTCGAGACCCAGTACTTC. Translation gives CASSQELGRGLETQYF.

This clonotype was observed at least ten times. J is TRBJ2-7 and V is TRBV20-1; D may be TRBD1 (6 bases). Germline CDR1 and CDR2: DFQATT and SNEGSKA (reference sequence). V was pared by 6 bases and J by 1 base, with 16 bases between. The CDR3 sequence is 14 residues long. The DNA for the CDR3 is TGCAGTGCCACTCAAGGACAGCTTTCCTACGAGCAGTACTTC. This sequence encodes CSATQGQLSYEQYF.

In its sample, this clonotype was seen many times. The chain couples TRBV24-1 to TRBJ2-1; 9 bases map to TRBD1. The V gene end was trimmed by 2 bases and the J gene end by 9 bases; junction bases not matched to a gene: 7. Germline CDR1 reads KGHDR; CDR2 reads SFDVKD. The CDR3 length is 15 residues. The CDR3 sequence is CATSDSGTGIFEQFF. The CDR3 nucleotides read TGTGCCACCAGTGATTCCGGGACAGGGATTTTTGAGCAGTTCTTC.

The rearrangement joins TRBV20-1 to TRBJ2-5; 12 nucleotides match TRBD2. The ends lost 7 bases at V and 6 bases at J; junction bases unmatched: 9. This CDR3 spans 14 amino acids. Germline-derived CDR1 and CDR2 are DFQATT and SNEGSKA (reference sequence). The CDR3 DNA is TGCAGTGTCGCTAGCGGGGGGGCCGGTAAGACCCAGTACTTC. This sequence encodes CSVASGGAGKTQYF.

This clonotype was counted only a few times. This chain joins TRBV20-1 and TRBJ2-7, with 9 bases aligning to TRBD1. This CDR3 region has 14 residues. Per germline, CDR1 DFQATT and CDR2 SNEGSKA (reference sequence). The V gene end was trimmed by 5 bases and the J gene end by 0 bases; junction bases not matched to a gene: 5. The DNA of the CDR3 is TGCAGTGCTGATGGGACAGGGAGCTCCTACGAGCAGTACTTC. It encodes CSADGTGSSYEQYF.

This clonotype was counted only a few times. The CDR3 loop is CASKGQGYQPQHF. DNA for the CDR3: TGTGCCAGCAAGGGACAGGGGTACCAGCCCCAGCATTTT. The V gene is TRBV2, the J gene TRBJ1-5; 10 nucleotides align to TRBD1. The CDR3 is 13 residues long. V was pared by 7 bases and J by 7 bases, with 4 bases of the junction left unmatched. Germline V gene lookup returns CDR1 SNHLY and CDR2 FYNNEI.

This clonotype has only a few counts. V usage is TRBV12-3 or TRBV12-4 and J usage is TRBJ2-1; 11 bases fit TRBD2. The length of the CDR3 is 17 residues. J lost 0 bases, V lost 3 bases, and 4 bases had no gene match. The CDR3 region is CASSFTGTSGSYNEQFF. The CDR3 nucleotides are TGTGCCAGCAGTTTCACCGGGACTAGCGGCTCCTACAATGAGCAGTTCTTC.

This clonotype was found many times. The V and J genes are TRBV28 and TRBJ2-1, with TRBD1 matching 8 bases. From germline, CDR1 is MDHEN and CDR2 SYDVKM. The CDR3 runs to 15 residues. The V gene end was trimmed by 3 bases and the J gene end by 7 bases; junction bases not matched to a gene: 8. CDR3 bases: TGTGCCAGCAGTTTTTTCAGGACAGGGTGGAATGAGCAGTTCTTC. This translates into CASSFFRTGWNEQFF.